This is a list of T cell receptor beta chains from one sample in a study of OX40 agonist ivuxolimab in advanced cancers. Generated by immunoSEQ multiplex PCR, the TCRdb table keeps only in-frame clones and is missing some. The repertoire holds fewer than 25,000 clones, with just under 75% as singletons. The source material was CD4+ or CD8+ T cells sorted from blood, sampled in a trial of the OX40 agonist ivuxolimab. The source is an adult with an advanced solid tumor such as melanoma, head and neck, liver or kidney cancer. CDR3s include the opening cysteine and the closing phenylalanine or tryptophan. Fields, in order: D gene, V gene, J gene, CDR3 protein. The D gene is left open where the match is weak.

d_gene: NA; v_gene: TRBV7-7; j_gene: TRBJ2-7; CDR3aa: CASSLGRGAYEQYF
d_gene: NA; v_gene: TRBV13; j_gene: TRBJ2-7; CDR3aa: CASSLGMGATYEQYF
d_gene: TRBD2; v_gene: TRBV29-1; j_gene: TRBJ2-1; CDR3aa: CSVEDPSGGFGEQFF
d_gene: NA; v_gene: TRBV4-1; j_gene: TRBJ2-7; CDR3aa: CASSQDPRGWDEQYF
d_gene: NA; v_gene: TRBV5-1; j_gene: TRBJ2-7; CDR3aa: CASSSTLTRTYEQYF
d_gene: NA; v_gene: TRBV7-9; j_gene: TRBJ2-1; CDR3aa: CASSQTRYEQFF
d_gene: NA; v_gene: TRBV27; j_gene: TRBJ1-5; CDR3aa: CASSLIQGEGQPQHF
d_gene: NA; v_gene: TRBV11-2; j_gene: TRBJ1-1; CDR3aa: CASSLEVRTEAFF
d_gene: NA; v_gene: TRBV29-1; j_gene: TRBJ1-2; CDR3aa: CSVELGLYGYTF
d_gene: NA; v_gene: TRBV11-1; j_gene: TRBJ1-4; CDR3aa: CASSAPQGDVEKLFF
d_gene: TRBD2; v_gene: TRBV10-3; j_gene: TRBJ2-2; CDR3aa: CAISGAGIRGGINTGELFF